These 2 T cell receptor beta chains share one sample of origin, sequenced in a study of cytomegalovirus exposure and HLA in healthy donors. A multiplex PCR was run with 60 Vbeta primers and 13 Jbeta primers. Only in-frame clones appear in the TCRdb table, and some are missing; sequencing was by immunoSEQ multiplex PCR. The profile covers 150,000 to 200,000 clones, with roughly 70% appearing a single time and approximately 1.4% taken by the ten largest. The sequenced sample was PBMCs. The receptors were gathered from a girl aged 10 to 17 in good health and CMV-seronegative.

The CDR3 protein is CASSPRQGAYGYTF. The CDR3 DNA reads TGCGCCAGCAGCCCCAGACAGGGGGCGTATGGCTACACCTTC. The V call is TRBV4-1, the J call TRBJ1-2; 10 bases agree with TRBD1. With V trimmed by 4 bases and J by 5 bases, 4 bases remained unmatched. The CDR3 runs to 14 residues. CDR1 and CDR2 (germline): MGHRA, YSYEKL.

V is TRBV7-8 and J is TRBJ2-3; 13 bases are a match to TRBD2. Germline CDR1 is SGHVS and CDR2 is FQNEAQ. CDR3 length equals 16 residues. Germline trimming cut 5 bases from V and 2 bases from J; bases unmatched to any gene: 4. The CDR3 nucleotides are TGTGCCAGCAGCACCGGACTAGCGGGGGTCACAGATACGCAGTATTTT. Translation: CASSTGLAGVTDTQYF.